The 27 T cell receptor beta chains reported below all come from one sample, sequenced in a study of blood T cell repertoires in COVID-19 (dated by TCRdb to about 2020). Libraries were built with the immunoSEQ multiplex PCR assay. TCRdb took this table from immuneACCESS and kept in-frame rearrangements with V and J called. Such tables lack part of the clones; where checked against another copy, unresolved V genes explain under half of the gap, and the rest is unexplained. The sample yields roughly 180,000 clones; roughly 94% were counted once. 0.7% to 0.8% of the sample goes to the ten largest clones. The sequenced sample was peripheral blood. The receptors derive from a man aged 30 to 45 with COVID-19, enrolled during active disease.

V usage is TRBV4-1 and J usage is TRBJ2-3; D ambiguous. This CDR3 region has 12 residues. The V end lost 1 base, the J end lost 5 bases, and 4 bases lay between the germline ends. Looked up from germline, CDR1 is MGHRA and CDR2 is YSYEKL. The CDR3 nucleotides are TGCGCCAGCAGCCAAGTAGAAGATACGCAGTATTTT. It is translated as CASSQVEDTQYF.

This clone was seen only once. The rearrangement links TRBV11-2 to TRBJ1-2; a weak D match, TRBD1 (6 bases). The V and J ends lost 3 bases and 2 bases respectively, with 13 bases between them. CDR3 length: 15 amino acids. The V gene's germline CDR1 is SGHAT and CDR2 FQNNGV. The CDR3 sequence is CASSFVSRGNYGYTF. CDR3 DNA: TGTGCCAGCAGCTTCGTAAGCAGGGGCAACTATGGCTACACCTTC. Drawing the rest from reference TRBV11-2 and TRBJ1-2, the complete variable domain is EAGVAQSPRYKIIEKRQSVAFWCNPISGHATLYWYQQILGQGPKLLIQFQNNGVVDDSQLPKDRFSAERLKGVDSTLKIQPAKLEDSAVYLCASSFVSRGNYGYTFGSGTRLTVV.

V and J are TRBV27 and TRBJ2-7; a weak D match, TRBD2 (6 bases). V was pared by 5 bases and J by 6 bases, with 20 bases between. This CDR3 contains 15 residues. CDR1 and CDR2 from the germline V gene are MNHEY and SMNVEV (reference sequence). CDR3 nucleotides: TGTGCCAGCAGTACCCCCAGCGGGTTGGGTAGCGAGCAGTACTTC. Amino acids: CASSTPSGLGSEQYF.

This chain connects TRBV7-9 to TRBJ2-7; D gene ambiguous. This CDR3 contains 14 residues. Germline CDR1 SEHNR, CDR2 FQNEAQ (reference sequence). Trimming left V 2 bases short and J 0 bases short, with 8 bases between. This CDR3 is CASSLIEVSYEQYF. The CDR3 region has the DNA TGTGCCAGCAGCTTAATCGAGGTCTCCTACGAGCAGTACTTC.

The chain uses TRBV19 and TRBJ2-4; 13 bases align to TRBD2. The V and J ends lost 5 bases and 1 base, in that order; junction bases with no gene match: 5. CDR1 and CDR2 from the germline V gene are LNHDA and SQIVND (reference sequence). The CDR3 totals 17 residues. In DNA, the CDR3 is TGTGCCAGTAGTGGACTAGCGGGGGCTGGGGCCAAAAACATTCAGTACTTC. Translated: CASSGLAGAGAKNIQYF.

The chain couples TRBV7-2 to TRBJ1-2; 8 nucleotides line up with TRBD1. The CDR3 is 14 residues long. Germline V lookup: CDR1 SGHTA, CDR2 FQGNSA. V lost 8 bases, J lost 5 bases, and 10 bases stayed unmatched. For the CDR3, the DNA is TGTGCCAGCGAGGAGACAGGGGTTTATTATGGCTACACCTTC. It yields the protein CASEETGVYYGYTF.

The V call is TRBV18, the J call TRBJ2-7; maybe TRBD1 (6 bases). Between the trimmed V and J ends, which lost 4 bases and 1 base, there was a span of 14 bases. Germline V gene data show CDR1 as KGHSH and CDR2 as LQKENI. This CDR3 contains 15 residues. This CDR3 is CASSQGVSRSYEQYF. The CDR3 DNA reads TGTGCCAGCTCACAGGGGGTGTCGAGGTCCTACGAGCAGTACTTC.

The chain recombines TRBV4-1 with TRBJ1-1; no firm D call. The CDR3 consists of 14 residues. CDR1 MGHRA and CDR2 YSYEKL come from the germline V gene. The V end lost 4 bases, the J end lost 2 bases, and 11 bases lay between the germline ends. For the CDR3, the DNA is TGCGCCAGCAGCCTGGAGGTTGGAAACACTGAAGCTTTCTTT. As protein: CASSLEVGNTEAFF.

This chain uses TRBV5-4 with TRBJ2-1; 9 positions agree with TRBD2. The CDR3 covers 16 residues. The J segment lost 1 base and the V segment lost 0 bases, leaving 2 bases of the junction unmatched. Germline V gene sequence: CDR1 SGHNT, CDR2 YYREEE (reference sequence). DNA of the CDR3: TGTGCCAGCAGCTTGGGCGGGGGGGCGTCCTACAATGAGCAGTTCTTC. Translation: CASSLGGGASYNEQFF. The full variable domain, with the rest looked up from reference TRBV5-4 and TRBJ2-1, is ETGVTQSPTHLIKTRGQQVTLRCSSQSGHNTVSWYQQALGQGPQFIFQYYREEENGRGNFPPRFSGLQFPNYSSELNVNALELDDSALYLCASSLGGGASYNEQFFGPGTRLTVL.

The chain joins TRBV2 to TRBJ2-3; 7 bases match TRBD2. J lost 2 bases, V lost 8 bases, and 7 bases had no gene match. Germline CDR1 is SNHLY and CDR2 is FYNNEI. The CDR3 contains 14 residues. CDR3 bases: TGTGCCAGCGCGGGGGTGATCCTCACAGATACGCAGTATTTT. Translated, it gives CASAGVILTDTQYF.

The chain couples TRBV3-1 (or the pseudogene TRBV3-2) to TRBJ1-1; 7 positions match TRBD1. The CDR3 runs to 16 residues. V trimming: 0 bases; J trimming: 5 bases; junction bases outside the gene matches: 9. Germline V gene data show CDR1 as LGHDT and CDR2 as YNNKEL (reference sequence). The CDR3 here is CASSQEGTRGRTEAFF. CDR3 nucleotides: TGTGCCAGCAGCCAAGAGGGAACCAGGGGGAGGACTGAAGCTTTCTTT.

This sequence joins TRBV25-1 and TRBJ1-2; no reliable D call. The CDR3 runs 12 residues. The V end lost 3 bases, the J end lost 4 bases, and 6 bases lay between the germline ends. Germline CDR1 reads MGHDK; CDR2 reads SYGVNS. This CDR3 is CASSEGLYGYTF. Here the CDR3 DNA reads TGTGCCAGCAGTGAGGGCCTCTATGGCTACACCTTC.

This rearrangement joins TRBV7-9 to TRBJ1-5, with 8 bases matching TRBD1. Germline V gene lookup returns CDR1 SEHNR and CDR2 FQNEAQ (reference sequence). J was trimmed by 3 bases and V by 5 bases; bases with no gene match: 6. The CDR3 totals 15 residues. CDR3 sequence: CASSPGGAHNQPQHF. The CDR3 region has the DNA TGTGCCAGCAGCCCAGGGGGCGCCCACAATCAGCCCCAGCATTTT.

The chain's CDR3 is CASSSGPGRGYEETQYF. The CDR3 DNA reads as TGTGCCAGCAGTTCAGGACCGGGTCGGGGGTATGAGGAGACCCAGTACTTC. This chain connects TRBV7-2 to TRBJ2-5, with a tentative D call TRBD2 (6 bases). This CDR3 contains 17 residues. CDR1 SGHTA and CDR2 FQGNSA come from the germline V gene. V gave up 6 bases and J gave up 5 bases, with 25 bases separating them.

V and J are TRBV6-6 and TRBJ1-6; D is perhaps TRBD1 (5 bases). Germline CDR1 and CDR2: MNHNY and SVGAGI (reference sequence). The CDR3 is 15 residues long. The ends were cut back, 7 bases at V and 12 bases at J, with 22 bases in the middle. The CDR3 spells CASTGGWARGEPLHF. As DNA, the CDR3 is TGTGCCAGCACCGGGGGGTGGGCCCGCGGGGAACCCCTCCACTTT.

The V and J genes are TRBV6-5 and TRBJ2-1, with 12 positions matching TRBD2. The CDR3 totals 15 residues. CDR1 and CDR2 (germline): MNHEY, SVGAGI. The J segment lost 9 bases and the V segment lost 6 bases, leaving 9 bases of the junction unmatched. In DNA, the CDR3 is TGTGCCAGCAGCGCTACTAGCGGGGGGTATAGTGAGCAGTTCTTC. The encoded protein is CASSATSGGYSEQFF.

This clone was seen a handful of times. This chain joins TRBV4-1 and TRBJ1-5, with D possibly being TRBD1 (5 bases). The length of the CDR3 is 14 residues. Trimming took off 5 bases at V and 6 bases at J, with 14 bases between the two ends. Germline lookup yields CDR1 MGHRA and CDR2 YSYEKL. DNA of the CDR3: TGCGCCAGCAGCGCCAGGGCCGGCGGTCAGCCCCAGCATTTT. Amino acids: CASSARAGGQPQHF.

The V gene is TRBV5-1, the J gene TRBJ2-7, with D possibly being TRBD2 (5 bases). Deletions cut 0 bases from V and 0 bases from J, with 13 bases between. The CDR3 spans 16 residues. From germline, CDR1 is SGHRS and CDR2 YFSETQ. CDR3 amino acids: CASSLDLDSSSYEQYF. DNA of the CDR3: TGCGCCAGCAGCTTGGACTTGGACTCCTCCTCCTACGAGCAGTACTTC.

The chain recombines TRBV19 with TRBJ1-1, with 7 bases fitting TRBD1. This CDR3 is built from 17 residues. From germline, CDR1 is LNHDA and CDR2 SQIVND (reference sequence). After removal of 6 bases from V and 4 bases from J, the junction contained 17 bases not matched to a gene. CDR3 loop: CASSPRQGEMGFTEAFF. In nucleotides, the CDR3 is TGTGCCAGTAGCCCCCGACAGGGCGAAATGGGATTCACTGAAGCTTTCTTT.

The rearrangement links TRBV7-3 to TRBJ2-2, with TRBD2 as a possible D gene (6 bases). Looked up from germline, CDR1 is SGHTA and CDR2 is FQGTGA. This CDR3 is built from 14 residues. Trimming took off 7 bases at V and 5 bases at J, with 14 bases between the two ends. The CDR3 region has the DNA TGTGCCAGCACGCGCCTGCGGGGAACCGGGGAGCTGTTTTTT. Its protein product is CASTRLRGTGELFF. The full variable domain, in which reference TRBV7-3 and TRBJ2-2 provide the parts outside the CDR3, is GAGVSQTPSNKVTEKGKYVELRCDPISGHTALYWYRQSLGQGPEFLIYFQGTGAADDSGLPNDRFFAVRPEGSVSTLKIQRTERGDSAVYLCASTRLRGTGELFFGEGSRLTVL.

The gene calls are TRBV19 and TRBJ2-3; TRBD2 might be the D (5 bases). The CDR3 has 17 residues. The germline V and J ends were trimmed by 7 bases and 4 bases, with 24 bases remaining between them. The germline V gene encodes CDR1 LNHDA and CDR2 SQIVND (reference sequence). The CDR3 DNA sequence: TGTGCCAGTACCGCTCGCCCCCGGGATTCAGGCGCAGATACGCAGTATTTT. Its translation: CASTARPRDSGADTQYF.

The chain has TRBV6-5 and TRBJ2-3; D might be TRBD1 (7 bases). The CDR3 extends over 14 amino acids. V was trimmed by 6 bases and J by 3 bases, leaving 13 bases between them. Germline CDR1 and CDR2: MNHEY and SVGAGI. In DNA, the CDR3 is TGTGCCAGCAGATCACAGGGGAGGACAGATACGCAGTATTTT. Residues: CASRSQGRTDTQYF.

This clone was observed a single time. The genes are TRBV4-1 and TRBJ1-2; possible D gene TRBD1, 5 bases. The germline gives CDR1 MGHRA, CDR2 YSYEKL. The CDR3 spans 15 residues. V lost 0 bases and J 4 bases, leaving 12 bases between the germline ends. The chain's CDR3 is CASSQEGHRIYGYTF. In DNA form, the CDR3 reads TGCGCCAGCAGCCAAGAAGGACACCGAATCTATGGCTACACCTTC.

The rearrangement joins TRBV6-5 to TRBJ1-4; weak D call: TRBD1 (6 bases). Trimming took off 6 bases at V and 8 bases at J, with 10 bases between the two ends. The CDR3 extends over 12 amino acids. The germline V gene encodes CDR1 MNHEY and CDR2 SVGAGI. The CDR3 region has the DNA TGTGCCAGCAGCCCAGGGGAAGAAAAACTGTTTTTT. Its protein is CASSPGEEKLFF.

The chain links TRBV20-1 to TRBJ2-5; tentatively, D is TRBD1 (5 bases). CDR1 and CDR2 from the germline V gene are DFQATT and SNEGSKA (reference sequence). The CDR3 consists of 13 residues. The germline V and J ends were trimmed by 3 bases and 5 bases, with 13 bases remaining between them. The CDR3 protein is CSASQGRGETQYF. The CDR3 nucleotides read TGCAGTGCTAGTCAGGGAAGGGGCGAGACCCAGTACTTC.

The chain recombines TRBV18 with TRBJ1-1; TRBD1 aligns across 10 bases. V shed 2 bases and J 0 bases; nucleotides not matched to a gene: 6. The CDR3 has 17 amino acids. Germline CDR1 KGHSH, CDR2 LQKENI. For the CDR3, the DNA is TGTGCCAGCTCACCAACCGGGACAGGGGCAATGAACACTGAAGCTTTCTTT. Its translation is CASSPTGTGAMNTEAFF.

This chain uses TRBV5-1 with TRBJ2-3; 8 nucleotides line up with TRBD2. V lost 0 bases and J lost 4; bases outside the gene matches: 1. Germline V gives CDR1 SGHRS, CDR2 YFSETQ. The CDR3 is 14 amino acids. DNA for the CDR3: TGCGCCAGCAGCTTGGTCGGGGGGGCAGATACGCAGTATTTT. This translates into CASSLVGGADTQYF.